These T cell receptor beta chains were read from a single sample in a study of blood T cell repertoires in COVID-19. Using immunoSEQ multiplex PCR, the repertoire was profiled, and TCRdb retains in-frame clones only, with some absent. The table includes 85,000 to 100,000 clones, around 88% detected once. Sequencing used peripheral blood. The receptors here all came from a woman aged 60-75 years with COVID-19, enrolled during active disease. Both conserved end residues are part of each CDR3. D genes are given only for firm matches. Size tells how often a clone was seen (once, few, many) or the class of an expanded clone, and some rows leave it out.

V: TRBV11-2
D: TRBD1
J: TRBJ1-2
size: .
DNA: TGTGCCAGCAGCCCCGACAGGGGCTATGGCTACACCTTC
CDR3: CASSPDRGYGYTF

V: TRBV7-9
D: TRBD1
J: TRBJ1-2
size: .
DNA: TGTGCCAGCAGCAACCGGACAGGGAACTATGGCTACACCTTC
CDR3: CASSNRTGNYGYTF

V: TRBV7-3
D: .
J: TRBJ1-5
size: .
DNA: TGTGCCAGCAGCGAAGGACAGAGTACACCCCAGCATTTT
CDR3: CASSEGQSTPQHF

V: TRBV11-2
D: TRBD2
J: TRBJ2-3
size: .
DNA: TGTGCCAGCAGCGGCGGACTAGCGGGGGGCAACACAGATACGCAGTATTTT
CDR3: CASSGGLAGGNTDTQYF

V: TRBV6-6
D: TRBD1
J: TRBJ2-7
size: .
DNA: TGTGCCAGCAGTTATCCGCGGACAGGGAGCTCCTACGAGCAGTACTTC
CDR3: CASSYPRTGSSYEQYF

V: TRBV4-2
D: TRBD2
J: TRBJ2-3
size: .
DNA: TGTGCCAGCAGCTTAACCGGGACTAGCGTACCAGATACGCAGTATTTT
CDR3: CASSLTGTSVPDTQYF

V: TRBV2
D: TRBD2
J: TRBJ2-7
size: .
DNA: TGTGCCAGCATATGGGGCGGGGGCTACGAGCAGTACTTC
CDR3: CASIWGGGYEQYF

V: TRBV30
D: TRBD2
J: TRBJ2-1
size: .
DNA: TGTGCCTGGAGTGTACCGCGCGGGGGGAAAAATGAGCAGTTCTTC
CDR3: CAWSVPRGGKNEQFF

V: TRBV10-3
D: TRBD1
J: TRBJ2-2
size: .
DNA: TGTGCCCTCAGTGGGGACAGGGGGACCGGGGAGCTGTTTTTT
CDR3: CALSGDRGTGELFF

V: TRBV7-8
D: .
J: TRBJ1-1
size: .
DNA: TGTGCCAGCAGCTTAGGATTGGACTTGCTTTTCTTT
CDR3: CASSLGLDLLFF

V: TRBV4-2
D: .
J: TRBJ1-1
size: once
DNA: TGTGCCAGCAGCCAAGATCAGGGCCTCATGAACACTGAAGCTTTCTTT
CDR3: CASSQDQGLMNTEAFF

V: TRBV10-3
D: TRBD1
J: TRBJ1-2
size: .
DNA: TGTGCCATCAGTGCGGGACAGGGGGCCTATGGCTACACCTTC
CDR3: CAISAGQGAYGYTF

V: TRBV5-1
D: TRBD2
J: TRBJ2-3
size: once
DNA: TGCGCCAGCAGCTTGGGGAGCGGGGGGAGCACAGATACGCAGTATTTT
CDR3: CASSLGSGGSTDTQYF

V: TRBV5-6
D: .
J: TRBJ1-1
size: .
DNA: TGTGCCAGCAGCTGGGGGATTGGTCCGCGGGGAGCTTTCTTT
CDR3: CASSWGIGPRGAFF

V: TRBV18
D: .
J: TRBJ2-7
size: .
DNA: TGTGCCAGCTCCCAAGACACATCCTACGAGCAGTACTTC
CDR3: CASSQDTSYEQYF

V: TRBV18
D: .
J: TRBJ1-2
size: .
DNA: TGTGCCAGCTCAGGGGAGGCGGAGGGCTATGGCTACACCTTC
CDR3: CASSGEAEGYGYTF

V: TRBV6-2/TRBV6-3
D: .
J: TRBJ1-6
size: few
DNA: TGTGCCAGCAGCAGGGGCTCCTATAATTCACCCCTCCACTTT
CDR3: CASSRGSYNSPLHF

V: TRBV7-6
D: TRBD2
J: TRBJ2-1
size: .
DNA: TGTGCCAGCAGCTTCGCGAGAGCGGGAGGCAATGAGCAGTTCTTC
CDR3: CASSFARAGGNEQFF

V: TRBV20-1
D: .
J: TRBJ1-1
size: .
DNA: TGCAGTGCCGGGATTATTGAAGCTTTCTTT
CDR3: CSAGIIEAFF

V: TRBV25-1
D: .
J: TRBJ1-3
size: few
DNA: TGTGCCAGCAGTGATCGGGGAAACACCATATATTTT
CDR3: CASSDRGNTIYF

V: TRBV6-6
D: TRBD2
J: TRBJ2-5
size: .
DNA: TGTGCCAGCAGTAGCGGGGGGGAGACCCAGTACTTC
CDR3: CASSSGGETQYF

V: TRBV15
D: TRBD1
J: TRBJ2-3
size: once
DNA: TGTGCCACCAGGACAGGACAGGGGAGAGATACGCAGTATTTT
CDR3: CATRTGQGRDTQYF

V: TRBV11-2
D: TRBD2
J: TRBJ2-1
size: .
DNA: TGTGCCAGCACCTTTTCGGGGGGGCTATATGGGCAGTTCTTC
CDR3: CASTFSGGLYGQFF

V: TRBV11-1
D: .
J: TRBJ1-1
size: .
DNA: TGTGCCAGCAGCCGTCGACGGGGAGGATCAGCTTTCTTT
CDR3: CASSRRRGGSAFF

V: TRBV10-3
D: .
J: TRBJ1-5
size: .
DNA: TGTGCCATCAGTGAAGCTGGGCAGGTCAATCAGCCCCAGCATTTT
CDR3: CAISEAGQVNQPQHF

V: TRBV15
D: .
J: TRBJ1-2
size: .
DNA: TGTGCCACCAGCAGCGACAACAACTATGGCTACACCTTC
CDR3: CATSSDNNYGYTF

V: TRBV5-5
D: .
J: TRBJ1-5
size: .
DNA: TGTGCCAGCAGCTTTAGTGGGCCTAGCAATCAGCCCCAGCATTTT
CDR3: CASSFSGPSNQPQHF

V: TRBV28
D: .
J: TRBJ2-1
size: .
DNA: TGTGCCAGCAGTTTCGGTGGCCCAGGGGAGCAGTTCTTC
CDR3: CASSFGGPGEQFF

V: TRBV9
D: TRBD2
J: TRBJ2-1
size: .
DNA: TGTGCCAGCAGCGCCACTAGCGGAGGAACCGGTGAGCAGTTCTTC
CDR3: CASSATSGGTGEQFF

V: TRBV6-5
D: TRBD1
J: TRBJ2-5
size: .
DNA: TGTGCCAGCAGTTACTCGAACTTCCAGGGGGAAGAGACCCAGTACTTC
CDR3: CASSYSNFQGEETQYF

V: TRBV5-6
D: TRBD2
J: TRBJ2-3
size: .
DNA: TGTGCCAGCAGCACCGATAGCGGGGGTAGCACAGATACGCAGTATTTT
CDR3: CASSTDSGGSTDTQYF

V: TRBV19
D: .
J: TRBJ2-7
size: .
DNA: TGTGCCAGTATGAGTTCGGATCTAGAAAGGGGCTTGGACGAGCAGTACTTC
CDR3: CASMSSDLERGLDEQYF

V: TRBV19
D: .
J: TRBJ2-3
size: .
DNA: TGTGCCAGTAGTATAAAGGGGGGCACAGATACGCAGTATTTT
CDR3: CASSIKGGTDTQYF

V: TRBV20-1
D: .
J: TRBJ2-4
size: .
DNA: TGCAGTGCTAGTGAACAGCTAGCCAAAAACATTCAGTACTTC
CDR3: CSASEQLAKNIQYF

V: TRBV24-1
D: .
J: TRBJ1-5
size: few
DNA: TGTGCCACCAGTGATTTTCGGGATAGCAATCAGCCCCAGCATTTT
CDR3: CATSDFRDSNQPQHF

V: TRBV3-1/TRBV3-2
D: TRBD1
J: TRBJ1-5
size: .
DNA: TGTGCCAGCAGCGGGACAGGTCAGGGTCAGCCCCAGCATTTT
CDR3: CASSGTGQGQPQHF

V: TRBV2
D: .
J: TRBJ2-5
size: once
DNA: TGTGCCAGCAGAGAAACAGGGGAGACCCAGTACTTC
CDR3: CASRETGETQYF

V: TRBV10-2
D: .
J: TRBJ1-1
size: once
DNA: TGCGCCAGCAGAGGGGTCACTGAAGCTTTCTTT
CDR3: CASRGVTEAFF

V: TRBV19
D: TRBD2
J: TRBJ2-5
size: few
DNA: TGTGCCAGTAGTTCATTAGCGGGGCAGGTCCAAGAGACCCAGTACTTC
CDR3: CASSSLAGQVQETQYF

V: TRBV7-9
D: .
J: TRBJ1-2
size: .
DNA: TGTGCCAGCAGCTCAACAGGAGTCAACTATGGCTACACCTTC
CDR3: CASSSTGVNYGYTF

V: TRBV18
D: TRBD1
J: TRBJ2-1
size: .
DNA: TGTGCCAGCTCCCTAGGACAGGGGCAGAATGAGCAGTTCTTC
CDR3: CASSLGQGQNEQFF

V: TRBV6-2/TRBV6-3
D: .
J: TRBJ2-3
size: .
DNA: TGTGCCAGCAGTTACTCCCCTCGGGGGGCGCTGGGCACAGATACGCAGTATTTT
CDR3: CASSYSPRGALGTDTQYF

V: TRBV5-6
D: .
J: TRBJ1-4
size: .
DNA: TGTGCCAGCAGCCCACAGGGAAAAGCTGCAACTAATGAAAAACTGTTTTTT
CDR3: CASSPQGKAATNEKLFF

V: TRBV7-9
D: .
J: TRBJ1-1
size: .
DNA: TGTGCCAGCACCGATTCAGGTGGGTACCGAAACACTGAAGCTTTCTTT
CDR3: CASTDSGGYRNTEAFF

V: TRBV18
D: TRBD1
J: TRBJ1-2
size: .
DNA: TGTGCCAGCTCACAGGACAGGACCTCTGACTATGGCTACACCTTC
CDR3: CASSQDRTSDYGYTF

V: TRBV5-1
D: .
J: TRBJ2-7
size: few
DNA: TGCGCCAGCAGGGGGGGACAGTACTCCTACGAGCAGTACTTC
CDR3: CASRGGQYSYEQYF

V: TRBV11-2
D: .
J: TRBJ2-5
size: .
DNA: TGTGCCAGCAGCTTACGTTTGCCTCCCCACTCGGAGACCCAGTACTTC
CDR3: CASSLRLPPHSETQYF

V: TRBV19
D: TRBD1
J: TRBJ1-2
size: few
DNA: TGTGCCAGTAGTACCCGGGACAGTCCAATTCTCTTCTATGGCTACACCTTC
CDR3: CASSTRDSPILFYGYTF

V: TRBV6-4
D: TRBD1
J: TRBJ2-3
size: few
DNA: TGTGCCAGCAGTTATACAGGGGAAGGAGGCACAGATACGCAGTATTTT
CDR3: CASSYTGEGGTDTQYF

V: TRBV10-3
D: TRBD1
J: TRBJ2-1
size: .
DNA: TGTGCCATCAGTCTTCAGGGGGTCAACAATGAGCAGTTCTTC
CDR3: CAISLQGVNNEQFF

V: TRBV7-2
D: TRBD2
J: TRBJ2-5
size: .
DNA: TGTGCCAGCAGCTTAGCGAGGCTAGCGGGGGTTGAGACCCAGTACTTC
CDR3: CASSLARLAGVETQYF

V: TRBV27
D: .
J: TRBJ1-5
size: .
DNA: TGTGCCAGCAGCCCTACAGGCGCCTGGAGTAATCAGCCCCAGCATTTT
CDR3: CASSPTGAWSNQPQHF